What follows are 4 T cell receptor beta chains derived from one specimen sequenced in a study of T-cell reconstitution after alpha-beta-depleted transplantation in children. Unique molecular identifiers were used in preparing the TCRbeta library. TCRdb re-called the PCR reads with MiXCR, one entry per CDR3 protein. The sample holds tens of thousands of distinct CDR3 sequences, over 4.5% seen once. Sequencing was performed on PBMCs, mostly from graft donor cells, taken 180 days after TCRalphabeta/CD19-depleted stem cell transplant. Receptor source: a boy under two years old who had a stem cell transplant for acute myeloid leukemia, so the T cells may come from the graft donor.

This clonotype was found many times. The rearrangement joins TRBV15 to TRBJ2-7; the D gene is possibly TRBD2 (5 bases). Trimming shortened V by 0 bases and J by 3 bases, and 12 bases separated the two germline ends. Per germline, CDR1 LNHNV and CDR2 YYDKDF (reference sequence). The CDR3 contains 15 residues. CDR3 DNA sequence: TGTGCCACCAGCAGAGAACGAGGGCTTAACTACGAGCAGTACTTC. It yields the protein CATSRERGLNYEQYF. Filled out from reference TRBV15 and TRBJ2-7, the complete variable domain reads DAMVIQNPRYQVTQFGKPVTLSCSQTLNHNVMYWYQQKSSQAPKLLFHYYDKDFNNEADTPDNFQSRRPNTSFCFLDIRSPGLGDTAMYLCATSRERGLNYEQYFGPGTRLTVT.

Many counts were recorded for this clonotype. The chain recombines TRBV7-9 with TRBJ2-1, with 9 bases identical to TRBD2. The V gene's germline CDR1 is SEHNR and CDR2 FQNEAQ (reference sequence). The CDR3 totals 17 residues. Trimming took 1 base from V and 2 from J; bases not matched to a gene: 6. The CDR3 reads CASSLGMSGGTYNEQFF. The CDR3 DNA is TGTGCCAGCAGCTTAGGTATGAGCGGGGGGACCTACAATGAGCAGTTCTTC.

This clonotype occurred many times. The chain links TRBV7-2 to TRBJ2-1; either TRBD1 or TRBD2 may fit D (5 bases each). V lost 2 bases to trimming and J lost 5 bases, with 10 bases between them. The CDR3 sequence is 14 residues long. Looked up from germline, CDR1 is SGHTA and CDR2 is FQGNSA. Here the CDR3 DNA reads TGTGCCAGCAGCTTATCGGGACCGAACAATGAGCAGTTCTTC. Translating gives CASSLSGPNNEQFF.

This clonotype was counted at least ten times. The DNA of the CDR3 is TGTGCCAGCAGTTACCAACTCAGGGGAAACTATGGCTACACCTTC. Protein sequence: CASSYQLRGNYGYTF. V usage is TRBV6-5 and J usage is TRBJ1-2; D is possibly TRBD1 (6 bases). CDR1 and CDR2 (germline): MNHEY, SVGAGI. V was shortened by 2 bases and J by 2 bases, with 12 bases between the two germline ends. The CDR3 contains 15 residues.